The 23 T cell receptor beta chains presented below share a single source sample, sequenced in a study of beta chain features in type 1 diabetes. TCRB transcripts that were expressed got sequenced, as all of the isolated RNA had been reverse transcribed. The assay was immunoSEQ multiplex PCR, and TCRdb's table has in-frame clones only and misses some. The data show fewer than 900,000 clones, roughly a sixth seen once. Sequencing was done on a sample of naive CD4+ T cells from blood. The receptors originated from a woman in her late teens or twenties in good health.

This clone was seen only a few times. The J gene is TRBJ2-5, the V gene TRBV9; the D gene could be TRBD1 or TRBD2 (5 bases each). The CDR3 covers 16 residues. Germline CDR1 and CDR2: SGDLS and YYNGEE. The V end lost 0 bases, the J end lost 4 bases, and 16 bases lay between the germline ends. In DNA form, the CDR3 reads TGTGCCAGCAGCGTAGGAAATCCCCGGGACCCAGAGACCCAGTACTTC. Protein product: CASSVGNPRDPETQYF.

The chain employs TRBV2 and TRBJ2-7; 10 bases are shared with TRBD1. The CDR3 is 13 residues long. The V gene's germline CDR1 is SNHLY and CDR2 FYNNEI. V trimming: 6 bases; J trimming: 9 bases; junction bases outside the gene matches: 8. CDR3 nucleotides: TGTGCCAGCAGAGGGACAGGGGACGTCGGGCAGTACTTC. Its translation: CASRGTGDVGQYF.

About this clone itself: Other DNA sequences in this sample translate to the same CDR3. The rearrangement links TRBV18 to TRBJ1-2; TRBD1 agrees at 8 bases. Germline CDR1 reads KGHSH; CDR2 reads LQKENI. After removal of 3 bases from V and 3 bases from J, the junction contained 0 bases not matched to a gene. CDR3 length: 13 residues. CDR3 in amino acids: CASSPDRDYGYTF. As DNA, the CDR3 is TGTGCCAGCTCACCGGACAGGGACTATGGCTACACCTTC.

Only a few counts were recorded for this clone. The chain links TRBV7-9 to TRBJ2-3, with TRBD2 identical over 7 bases. This CDR3 comprises 16 residues. The germline V gene encodes CDR1 SEHNR and CDR2 FQNEAQ (reference sequence). Germline trimming cut 4 bases from V and 2 bases from J; bases unmatched to any gene: 9. CDR3 sequence reads: CASSWDPGLFTDTQYF. The CDR3 DNA sequence: TGTGCCAGCAGCTGGGATCCGGGACTATTCACAGATACGCAGTATTTT.

The chain links TRBV28 to TRBJ2-2; D not resolved. V lost 7 bases to trimming and J lost 2 bases, with 5 bases between them. The V gene's germline CDR1 is MDHEN and CDR2 SYDVKM. The CDR3 covers 12 residues. CDR3 nucleotide sequence: TGTGCCAGCATTGGAAACACCGGGGAGCTGTTTTTT. This translates into CASIGNTGELFF.

The chain couples TRBV11-1 to TRBJ2-1; D uncertain. V was cut by 3 bases and J by 0 bases, with 6 bases left in between. The V gene's germline CDR1 is SGHAT and CDR2 FQDESV (reference sequence). This CDR3 contains 14 residues. The CDR3 nucleotides read TGTGCCAGCAGCTTTCAGAGCTCCTACAATGAGCAGTTCTTC. The encoded protein is CASSFQSSYNEQFF.

The V call is TRBV7-2, the J call TRBJ2-5, with 7 bases that match TRBD2. Germline-derived CDR1 and CDR2 are SGHTA and FQGNSA. The CDR3 has 15 residues. Trimming cost V 5 bases and J 4 bases; bases outside gene matches: 10. CDR3 sequence (DNA): TGTGCCAGCAGCACCCCCGGCGGGAGAGGAGAGACCCAGTACTTC. Encoded protein: CASSTPGGRGETQYF.

This clone appeared a few times. The rearrangement uses TRBV7-9 and TRBJ2-1, with 7 bases matching TRBD2. The junction had 18 bases not matched to a gene; V was cut back by 5 bases and J by 8 bases. The length of the CDR3 is 17 residues. Germline-derived CDR1 and CDR2 are SEHNR and FQNEAQ (reference sequence). The CDR3 loop reads CASSISRGLGRADEQFF. The CDR3 DNA reads as TGTGCCAGCAGCATTAGCCGGGGTCTGGGGAGGGCTGATGAGCAGTTCTTC.

This clone came up a few times. This chain connects TRBV7-9 to TRBJ2-4, with D perhaps TRBD1 (7 bases). Per germline, CDR1 SEHNR and CDR2 FQNEAQ (reference sequence). V was trimmed by 5 bases and J by 1 base, leaving 12 bases between them. CDR3 length: 15 amino acids. CDR3 sequence (DNA): TGTGCCAGCAGCGCGGGACAGCCGGCCAAAAACATTCAGTACTTC. This translates into CASSAGQPAKNIQYF.

This clone has a handful of counts. The same CDR3 is also encoded by other DNA sequences in this sample. The V and J genes are TRBV19 and TRBJ2-7; 8 positions match TRBD2. Germline V gene sequence: CDR1 LNHDA, CDR2 SQIVND (reference sequence). J lost 1 base, V lost 3 bases, and 5 bases had no gene match. The CDR3 loop spans 15 amino acids. The CDR3: CASSILAGGSYEQYF. The DNA of the CDR3 is TGTGCCAGTAGTATCCTCGCGGGAGGTTCCTACGAGCAGTACTTC.

J is TRBJ1-5 and V is TRBV7-2; 7 positions match TRBD1. Germline CDR1 is SGHTA and CDR2 is FQGNSA. The CDR3 has 14 amino acids. J gave up 3 bases and V 5 bases, and 4 bases lay outside the gene matches. The CDR3 coding sequence is TGTGCCAGCAGCAAGACAGGGTCCAATCAGCCCCAGCATTTT. Translating gives CASSKTGSNQPQHF.

This clone was counted between two and nine times. The genes are TRBV7-2 and TRBJ1-2; no definite D call. Between the trimmed V and J ends, which lost 2 bases and 2 bases, there was a span of 12 bases. CDR1 is SGHTA and CDR2 is FQGNSA in the germline V gene. The CDR3 is 15 residues long. CDR3 nucleotide sequence: TGTGCCAGCAGCTTACGTCCGGGCAGAAACTATGGCTACACCTTC. It encodes CASSLRPGRNYGYTF.

This clone was recorded a few times. The chain links TRBV4-3 to TRBJ2-1; D perhaps matches TRBD2 (5 bases). Trimming pared 1 base from V and 14 bases from J, leaving 15 bases between. This CDR3 has 13 residues. Germline values: CDR1 LGHNA, CDR2 YSLEER. The CDR3 spells CASSQVGSSRKFF. DNA for the CDR3: TGCGCCAGCAGCCAAGTAGGGTCTAGCCGTAAGTTCTTC.

This clone was picked up a small number of times. This chain connects TRBV5-1 to TRBJ2-2; 10 nucleotides line up with TRBD2. Germline CDR1 is SGHRS and CDR2 is YFSETQ. J gave up 4 bases and V 1 base, and 7 bases lay outside the gene matches. This CDR3 comprises 17 residues. In DNA, the CDR3 is TGCGCCAGCAGCTTGCTTTCAGGACTAGCGGTCACCGGGGAGCTGTTTTTT. This translates into CASSLLSGLAVTGELFF.

The genes are TRBV2 and TRBJ1-2; D unresolved. The CDR3 length is 12 residues. Trimming stripped 2 bases from V and 1 base from J, with 2 bases between. Germline CDR1 SNHLY, CDR2 FYNNEI. CDR3 loop: CASSEFNYGYTF. The CDR3 DNA reads as TGTGCCAGCAGTGAATTTAACTATGGCTACACCTTC.

This clone was seen only a few times. The CDR3 DNA follows: TGTGCCAGCAGCCCGCGTTTGGGTAACTATGGCTACACCTTC. It specifies CASSPRLGNYGYTF. The rearrangement joins TRBV11-2 to TRBJ1-2; D not certain. The germline gives CDR1 SGHAT, CDR2 FQNNGV. Trimming left V 5 bases short and J 1 base short, with 11 bases between. This CDR3 region has 14 residues.

This clone occurred a few times. The chain carries TRBV7-2 and TRBJ2-7; 8 bases agree with TRBD2. This CDR3 is built from 13 residues. V shed 7 bases and J 5 bases; nucleotides not matched to a gene: 7. Germline values: CDR1 SGHTA, CDR2 FQGNSA. The CDR3 DNA follows: TGTGCCAGCAAACAGGGACTAGACCACGAGCAGTACTTC. This encodes CASKQGLDHEQYF.

The chain is built from TRBV9 and TRBJ2-2, with D perhaps matching TRBD1 or TRBD2 (5 bases each). Germline CDR1 reads SGDLS; CDR2 reads YYNGEE. Trimming left V 4 bases short and J 0 bases short, with 13 bases between. This CDR3 has 16 amino acids. This CDR3 is CASSLERGANTGELFF. The CDR3 DNA sequence: TGTGCCAGCAGCCTGGAGAGGGGCGCGAACACCGGGGAGCTGTTTTTT.

The chain is built from TRBV18 and TRBJ1-5; D is uncertain. The V end was cut by 6 bases, the J end by 0 bases, with 9 bases between. The CDR3 spans 14 residues. Germline CDR1 KGHSH, CDR2 LQKENI. CDR3 region: CASSESYSNQPQHF. CDR3 nucleotides: TGTGCCAGCTCGGAGAGCTATAGCAATCAGCCCCAGCATTTT.

The sample holds a few counts of this clone. The chain carries TRBV15 and TRBJ1-5, with D maybe TRBD1 (6 bases). The length of the CDR3 is 18 residues. Germline assignment: CDR1 LNHNV and CDR2 YYDKDF (reference sequence). Trimming stripped 4 bases from V and 0 bases from J, with 19 bases between. The DNA for the CDR3 is TGTGCCACCAGCAACGATTACAGGGCCCCTTATAGCAATCAGCCCCAGCATTTT. Encoded protein: CATSNDYRAPYSNQPQHF.

This clone was seen only a few times. At one end, the junction sequence differs from germline, possibly due to a read error. The chain links TRBV6-1 to TRBJ1-2; D gene uncertain. Germline CDR1 reads MNHNS; CDR2 reads SASEGT. This CDR3 comprises 13 residues. The CDR3 DNA is TGTGCCAGCAGGGAAGCAGCGAACTATGGCTACACCTTC. Translation: CASREAANYGYTF.

This chain joins TRBV28 and TRBJ2-7; 8 bases are a match to TRBD1. This CDR3 is built from 15 residues. J gave up 2 bases and V 6 bases, and 9 bases lay outside the gene matches. Germline values: CDR1 MDHEN, CDR2 SYDVKM. The CDR3 DNA is TGTGCCAGCAGACCCAGGACAGGGCTGGCCTACGAGCAGTACTTC. Its protein product is CASRPRTGLAYEQYF.

The chain combines TRBV7-6 with TRBJ2-2, with D tentatively TRBD1 (5 bases). Trimming stripped 2 bases from V and 2 bases from J, with 15 bases between. The CDR3 loop spans 17 amino acids. Per germline, CDR1 SGHVS and CDR2 FNYEAQ. The CDR3, as DNA: TGTGCCAGCAGCTTACTCGCTATCGGACATAACACCGGGGAGCTGTTTTTT. Residues: CASSLLAIGHNTGELFF.